The clone carrying this T cell receptor (beta chain) has ten or more counts. Its specificity is unknown. This CDR3 has 15 amino acids. In germline, CDR1 is SGDLS, CDR2 YYNGEE. Trimming left V 4 bases short and J 3 bases short, with 16 bases between. RNA transcripts served as the template for amplifying TCR beta CDR3 regions. First-round RT-PCR with HTBI primers amplified the TCR CDR3 region. A single record per CDR3 protein comes from TCRdb applying MiXCR to the multiplex PCR reads. The sample consists of about 360,000 distinct CDR3 sequences, 13% of them appearing once. The data originate from a study of T cells in Graves' hyperthyroidism and ophthalmopathy. Broader study findings: From stable hyperthyroidism, ophthalmopathy was set apart by a 13 V-J model.

The authors deemed Graves' hyperthyroidism stable absent ophthalmopathy progression within 18 months. V is TRBV9 and J is TRBJ1-2; D gene unclear. The material sequenced was blood. The origin of this receptor is a woman between 18 and 29 years old with Graves' hyperthyroidism. The CDR3 spells CASSPRTDLDYGYTF. CDR3 bases: TGTGCCAGCAGCCCTAGGACGGACCTAGACTATGGCTACACCTTC.